This T cell receptor (beta chain) originates from a study of regulatory and conventional T cells in RAG deficiency. A note on this clone: Antigen: not known.

Findings and limits, study-wide: Shorter CDR3s in all patient subsets; >85% Treg-Tconv overlap in Omenn.

Genomic DNA came from blood conventional CD4+ T cells gated CD25-low CD127-high. The method was immunoSEQ multiplex PCR; TCRdb's version includes in-frame clones alone and lacks a portion of them. The data contain 25,000 to 35,000 clones, about 95% of them singletons. Germline lookup yields CDR1 SGHDN and CDR2 FVKESK. The length of the CDR3 is 15 residues. V shed 4 bases and J shed 1 base, with 12 bases lying between them. These data were also reused for a study on regulatory T cells. Per that paper: The PCR used 52 TRBV and 13 TRBJ primers.

The specimen sequenced was CD25- CD4+ T cells sorted from blood. The receptor was derived from a human donor in good health. The genes are TRBV14 and TRBJ2-3, with a possible D match to TRBD1 (5 bases). The CDR3 loop is CASSPGLVGTDTQYF. CDR3 sequence (DNA): TGTGCCAGCAGCCCAGGGCTAGTGGGCACAGATACGCAGTATTTT.